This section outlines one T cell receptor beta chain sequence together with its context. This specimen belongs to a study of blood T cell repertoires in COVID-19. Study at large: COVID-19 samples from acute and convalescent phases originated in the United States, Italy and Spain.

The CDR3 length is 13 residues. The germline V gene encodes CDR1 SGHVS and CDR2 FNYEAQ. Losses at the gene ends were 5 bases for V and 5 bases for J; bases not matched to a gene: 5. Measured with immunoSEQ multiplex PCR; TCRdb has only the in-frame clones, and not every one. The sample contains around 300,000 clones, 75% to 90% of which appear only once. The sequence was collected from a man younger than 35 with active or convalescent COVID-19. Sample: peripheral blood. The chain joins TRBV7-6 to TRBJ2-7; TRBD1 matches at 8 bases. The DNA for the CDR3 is TGTGCCAGCAGCCGCGGACAGGGAAACGAGCAGTACTTC. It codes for CASSRGQGNEQYF.